This TCR beta chain was sequenced for a study of sequential checkpoint blockade in melanoma. Study overall: Randomization was 1:1 between first-line nivolumab→ipilimumab and ipilimumab→nivolumab.

This table comes from immunoSEQ multiplex PCR, and its TCRdb copy is limited to in-frame clones, with some not included. This sample yields around 20,000 clones, of which more than 75% are seen a single time; around a tenth belongs to the top ten. V was shortened by 4 bases and J by 4 bases, with 14 bases between the two germline ends. CDR1 is SEHNR and CDR2 is FQNEAQ in the germline V gene (reference sequence). The CDR3 consists of 16 residues. The treatment was: randomized to nivolumab then ipilimumab (arm A) or the reverse (arm B). None of the patients previously received DNA-damaging chemotherapy. Sorted cells were live CD3+CD8+, lacking CD19 and CD56, from PBMCs. This clone was observed once.

The TCR sequence derives from a human donor with melanoma. V is TRBV7-9 and J is TRBJ2-6, with D possibly being TRBD1 (6 bases). The sample consisted of CD8+ T cells sorted from blood (inferred from file names), taken from a patient given nivolumab and ipilimumab in sequence. The DNA for the CDR3 is TGTGCCAGCAGCTATTATACAGGGTCGGGGGCCAACGTCCTGACTTTC. Encoded protein: CASSYYTGSGANVLTF.